This entry is about one T cell receptor beta chain. The antigen is undetermined. These data belong to a study of blood T cells in healthy people across ages. About the research overall: About one barcoded beta molecule per two T cells was the capture yield of template switching. Findings and caveats of the study: Diversity estimated from one million T cells was considered an underestimate.

Isolation per sample recovered at least 6 million PBMCs. Using a J-beta primer mix together with a sample-barcoded 5' primer, a second PCR was run for roughly 6 to 12 cycles. Every cDNA molecule bore a tag from a template-switch adaptor containing 12 random nucleotides. TCRdb reanalysed the 5' RACE reads using MiXCR and keeps one entry per CDR3 protein. This sample carries about 1.4 million distinct CDR3 sequences, approximately 63% of them seen once, and the ten largest clones take roughly 6.3%. The clonotype was recovered from a man between 18 and 29 years old in good health. Sample: blood.

The CDR3 reads CSAGMGGTGELFF. In DNA form, the CDR3 reads TGCAGCGCGGGCATGGGGGGTACCGGGGAGCTGTTTTTT. The V and J genes are TRBV29-1 and TRBJ2-2; D might be TRBD2 (6 bases). The CDR3 runs 13 residues. The germline V gene encodes CDR1 SQVTM and CDR2 ANQGSEA. V lost 7 bases to trimming and J lost 5 bases, with 14 bases between them.